The TCR beta chain under discussion was sequenced for a study of T cell repertoires in cytomegalovirus infection. Study as a whole: Used in the study were CMV epitopes, some recently identified and HLA-C-restricted, others well-studied and HLA-B-restricted. Study results and caveats: Within the response measured ex vivo, HLA-C-restricted CMV-specific TCR beta clonotypes were dominant. Cumulative public TCR beta family frequency identified CMV carriers with the relevant HLA.

MiXCR, applied by TCRdb to the reads, yields one record per CDR3 protein. In the table there are about half a million distinct CDR3 sequences, roughly 34% of which are singletons. This clonotype was counted only a few times. No antigen is known for it. The clonotype was recovered from a human donor in good health (CMV status not recorded). Some clones in this sample may be carry-over from other donors' samples. The specimen comprised cultured PBMCs, sampled from culture after CMV antigen stimulation.

The CDR3 loop is CASSETGDHTEAFF. The CDR3 nucleotides read TGTGCCAGCAGCGAGACAGGGGACCACACTGAAGCTTTCTTT. V gene TRBV7-2 combines with J gene TRBJ1-1, with TRBD1 matching 8 bases. Per the germline V gene, CDR1 is SGHTA and CDR2 is FQGNSA. The length of the CDR3 is 14 residues. V lost 5 bases, J lost 3 bases, and 5 bases stayed unmatched.